This T cell receptor (beta chain) was sequenced in a study of T-cell reconstitution after alpha-beta-depleted transplantation in children. This clonotype was picked up many times. This CDR3 region has 17 residues. The germline CDR1 and CDR2 sequences are MGHRA and YSYEKL. V lost 0 bases to trimming and J lost 0 bases, with 12 bases between them. For TCRbeta, the library was prepared with unique molecular identifiers. TCRdb redid the calling of the PCR reads with MiXCR, one entry per CDR3 protein. The table includes some 440,000 distinct CDR3 sequences, about 17% detected once. The sample consisted of PBMCs, mostly from graft donor cells, taken 360 days after TCRalphabeta/CD19-depleted stem cell transplant. The chain is built from TRBV4-1 and TRBJ2-4; D is ambiguous. The TCR comes from a boy under two years old who had a stem cell transplant for Wiskott-Aldrich syndrome, so the T cells may come from the graft donor. CDR3 sequence: CASSQDRAKLAKNIQYF. The DNA of the CDR3 is TGCGCCAGCAGCCAAGATCGGGCTAAACTAGCCAAAAACATTCAGTACTTC.